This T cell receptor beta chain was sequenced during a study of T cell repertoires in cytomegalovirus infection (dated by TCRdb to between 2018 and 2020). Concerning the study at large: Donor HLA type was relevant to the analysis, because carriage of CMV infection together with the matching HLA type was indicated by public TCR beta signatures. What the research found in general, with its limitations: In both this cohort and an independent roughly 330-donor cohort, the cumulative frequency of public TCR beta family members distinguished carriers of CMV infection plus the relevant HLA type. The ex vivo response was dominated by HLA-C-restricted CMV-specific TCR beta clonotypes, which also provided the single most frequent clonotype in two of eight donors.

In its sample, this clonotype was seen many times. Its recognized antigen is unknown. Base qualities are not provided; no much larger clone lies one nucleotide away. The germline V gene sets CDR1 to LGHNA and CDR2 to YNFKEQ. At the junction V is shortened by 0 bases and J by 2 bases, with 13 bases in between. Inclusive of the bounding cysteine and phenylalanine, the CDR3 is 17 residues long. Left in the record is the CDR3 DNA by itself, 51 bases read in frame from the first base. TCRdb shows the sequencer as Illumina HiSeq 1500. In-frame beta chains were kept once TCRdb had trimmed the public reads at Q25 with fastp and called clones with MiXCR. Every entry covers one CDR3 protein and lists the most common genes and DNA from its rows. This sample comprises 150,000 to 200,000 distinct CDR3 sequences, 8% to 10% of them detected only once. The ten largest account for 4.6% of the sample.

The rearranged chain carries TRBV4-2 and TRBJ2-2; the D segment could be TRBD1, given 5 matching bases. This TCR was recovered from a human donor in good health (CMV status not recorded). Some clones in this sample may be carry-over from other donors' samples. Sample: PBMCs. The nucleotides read TGTGCCAGCAGCCAAGAGCTAAAGGGGCTCAACACCGGGGAGCTGTTTTTT. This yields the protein CASSQELKGLNTGELFF.